Below, 21 T cell receptor beta chains from the same sample are listed, as sequenced in a study of PD-1 blockade in classical Hodgkin lymphoma. Sequenced by immunoSEQ multiplex PCR; TCRdb stores in-frame clones only, minus some. The sample shows around 50,000 clones, 90% of them seen only once. The time point: cycle 4 day 1 (C4D1), after more than 5 weeks of nivolumab. Each patient's relapse followed autologous stem cell transplantation, and brentuximab vedotin exposure varied. The specimen comprised peripheral blood mononuclear cells (PBMCs), sampled before the fourth cycle of nivolumab. Every receptor here comes from a human donor with classical Hodgkin lymphoma.

This clone was observed once. The V call is TRBV10-1, the J call TRBJ1-5, with unresolved D. The CDR3 loop spans 15 amino acids. Trimming took 4 bases from V and 4 from J, leaving 14 bases between them. Germline V gene sequence: CDR1 WNHNN, CDR2 SYGVQD (reference sequence). CDR3 sequence reads: CASSAGLAGNQPQHF. CDR3 nucleotide sequence: TGCGCCAGCAGTGCGGGCCTCGCGGGAAATCAGCCCCAGCATTTT.

CDR3 bases: TGTGCCAGCAGTGAAGGGCAAATTTATGGCTACACCTTC. This translates into CASSEGQIYGYTF. The genes are TRBV6-1 and TRBJ1-2, with D unresolved. Germline-derived CDR1 and CDR2 are MNHNS and SASEGT. The CDR3 runs 13 residues. V lost 1 base, J lost 5 bases, and 8 bases lay in between.

The chain recombines TRBV7-9 with TRBJ1-5; TRBD1 matches at 8 bases. CDR3 length equals 14 residues. Trimming took 5 bases from V and 6 from J; bases not matched to a gene: 6. In germline, CDR1 is SEHNR, CDR2 FQNEAQ (reference sequence). The CDR3 loop is CASSLGTGSQPQHF. The CDR3 nucleotides are TGTGCCAGCAGCCTCGGGACAGGTAGTCAGCCCCAGCATTTT.

This sequence joins TRBV7-9 and TRBJ2-1, with D possibly being TRBD1 (8 bases). The germline V gene encodes CDR1 SEHNR and CDR2 FQNEAQ (reference sequence). The CDR3 totals 18 residues. Trimming removed 5 bases from V and 4 bases from J, with 24 bases in between. CDR3: CASSPTSGGRQGYNEQFF. CDR3 DNA: TGTGCCAGCAGCCCAACTTCGGGGGGCCGACAGGGGTACAATGAGCAGTTCTTC.

The table lists this clone with a few counts. This sequence joins TRBV28 and TRBJ2-1, with D unresolved. The CDR3 covers 12 residues. Germline CDR1 reads MDHEN; CDR2 reads SYDVKM. V lost 3 bases, J lost 5 bases, and 5 bases lay in between. The CDR3 loop is CASSFADNEQFF. In nucleotides, the CDR3 is TGTGCCAGCAGTTTCGCGGACAATGAGCAGTTCTTC.

The V call is TRBV2, the J call TRBJ1-2, with D unclear. The germline CDR1 and CDR2 sequences are SNHLY and FYNNEI. Between the trimmed V and J ends, which lost 3 bases and 6 bases, there was a span of 14 bases. The CDR3 is made up of 14 amino acids. The CDR3 nucleotides read TGTGCCAGCAGTGAGTTTGGGCGGCAGGATGGCTACACCTTC. It codes for CASSEFGRQDGYTF.

V gene TRBV30 combines with J gene TRBJ1-1; D gene unclear. Germline V gene data show CDR1 as GTSNPN and CDR2 as SVGIG (reference sequence). The length of the CDR3 is 14 residues. The ends were cut back, 1 base at V and 4 bases at J, with 13 bases in the middle. CDR3 coding DNA: TGTGCCTGGAGTGGGTTCACTTCGGGCACTGAAGCTTTCTTT. It encodes CAWSGFTSGTEAFF.

The V call is TRBV10-3, the J call TRBJ2-7; 8 positions agree with TRBD2. In germline, CDR1 is ENHRY, CDR2 SYGVKD. This CDR3 has 15 residues. The ends lost 10 bases at V and 5 bases at J; junction bases unmatched: 16. The CDR3 reads CATGTSTGRANEQYF. In DNA, the CDR3 is TGTGCCACCGGTACGAGTACCGGGAGGGCGAACGAGCAGTACTTC.

This sequence joins TRBV18 and TRBJ1-5, with D perhaps matching TRBD1 (5 bases). Trimming pared 3 bases from V and 6 bases from J, leaving 12 bases between. Germline V lookup: CDR1 KGHSH, CDR2 LQKENI. The CDR3 has 14 amino acids. The CDR3 bases are TGTGCCAGCTCACCTATCGGGGCCCCTCAGCCCCAGCATTTT. It translates to CASSPIGAPQPQHF.

The genes are TRBV27 and TRBJ2-7, with D possibly matching TRBD1 (5 bases). Trimming left V 5 bases short and J 4 bases short, with 15 bases between. There are 14 residues in the CDR3. The germline CDR1 and CDR2 sequences are MNHEY and SMNVEV (reference sequence). As DNA, the CDR3 is TGTGCCAGCAGTCCCCCAGGGATTCGATACGAGCAGTACTTC. Translating gives CASSPPGIRYEQYF.

The chain is built from TRBV15 and TRBJ1-5; the D is unclear. The CDR3 loop spans 12 amino acids. Germline V gene sequence: CDR1 LNHNV, CDR2 YYDKDF (reference sequence). V was clipped by 0 bases and J by 6 bases, with 3 bases between them. The CDR3 coding sequence is TGTGCCACCAGCAGAGACACTCAGCCCCAGCATTTT. Residues: CATSRDTQPQHF.

The chain recombines TRBV27 with TRBJ1-2; tentatively, D is TRBD1 (6 bases). Trimming took 2 bases from V and 8 from J, leaving 12 bases between them. The V gene's germline CDR1 is MNHEY and CDR2 SMNVEV (reference sequence). The CDR3 totals 13 residues. The DNA for the CDR3 is TGTGCCAGCAGTTTAAGTCAGGGGAGAGGCTACACCTTC. Protein: CASSLSQGRGYTF.

The V and J genes are TRBV19 and TRBJ1-1; D ambiguous. V lost 3 bases and J lost 0, with 8 bases in between. Germline values: CDR1 LNHDA, CDR2 SQIVND (reference sequence). This CDR3 is built from 14 residues. The chain's CDR3 is CASSIRLLNTEAFF. The CDR3 DNA reads as TGTGCCAGTAGTATCCGCCTGTTGAACACTGAAGCTTTCTTT.

This sequence joins TRBV5-1 and TRBJ2-2; perhaps D is TRBD1 or TRBD2 (6 bases each). Germline V gene sequence: CDR1 SGHRS, CDR2 YFSETQ. Trimming pared 5 bases from V and 4 bases from J, leaving 12 bases between. The CDR3 spans 14 residues. DNA for the CDR3: TGCGCCAGCAGACACGGAGGGGGCACCGGGGAGCTGTTTTTT. Encoded protein: CASRHGGGTGELFF.

This sequence joins TRBV11-3 and TRBJ2-1; 10 nucleotides align to TRBD1. This CDR3 comprises 16 residues. CDR1 and CDR2 from the germline V gene are SGHNT and YENEEA. With V trimmed by 2 bases and J by 4 bases, 5 bases remained unmatched. CDR3: CASSLSWDRGYNEQFF. In DNA form, the CDR3 reads TGTGCCAGCAGCTTATCCTGGGACAGGGGTTACAATGAGCAGTTCTTC.

The chain uses TRBV27 and TRBJ2-3; 9 nucleotides line up with TRBD2. CDR1 is MNHEY, CDR2 SMNVEV, per germline (reference sequence). The CDR3 contains 15 residues. Germline trimming cut 3 bases from V and 1 base from J; bases unmatched to any gene: 2. This CDR3 reads CASSFRTSGTDTQYF. In DNA form, the CDR3 reads TGTGCCAGCAGTTTCCGGACTAGCGGCACAGATACGCAGTATTTT.

The rearrangement links TRBV10-2 to TRBJ2-1, with D perhaps TRBD2 (5 bases). V lost 5 bases to trimming and J lost 6 bases, with 5 bases between them. Germline V gives CDR1 WSHSY, CDR2 SAAADI. The CDR3 consists of 11 residues. Here the CDR3 DNA reads TGCGCCAGCAGTCGGGGCAATGAGCAGTTCTTC. Its protein product is CASSRGNEQFF.

This clone was seen just once. CDR3: CASSRGGAGETQYF. The CDR3 DNA follows: TGTGCCAGCAGCCGTGGGGGAGCGGGGGAGACCCAGTACTTC. The J gene is TRBJ2-5, the V gene TRBV7-2; 7 bases are shared with TRBD2. V shed 5 bases and J 5 bases; nucleotides not matched to a gene: 8. The germline gives CDR1 SGHTA, CDR2 FQGNSA. The CDR3 has 14 amino acids.

This rearrangement joins TRBV29-1 to TRBJ2-1, with D perhaps matching TRBD1 (7 bases). CDR1 is SQVTM and CDR2 is ANQGSEA in the germline V gene. V lost 6 bases to trimming and J lost 7 bases, with 22 bases between them. CDR3 length: 15 residues. The CDR3 DNA reads TGCAGCGTGGGAGGCCCCGGACAGGCCGGGAATGAGCAGTTCTTC. This sequence encodes CSVGGPGQAGNEQFF.

The CDR3 nucleotides are TGTGCCAGCAGCTTAGGGACGGCGGGCGGGCAGTTCTTC. Its translation: CASSLGTAGGQFF. This chain links TRBV7-3 with TRBJ2-1; the D call may be TRBD1 or TRBD2 (5 bases each). Germline V gene data show CDR1 as SGHTA and CDR2 as FQGTGA. The CDR3 covers 13 residues. The V end lost 2 bases, the J end lost 12 bases, and 14 bases lay between the germline ends.

This chain uses TRBV9 with TRBJ1-4; 10 positions agree with TRBD1. The germline CDR1 and CDR2 sequences are SGDLS and YYNGEE. The J segment lost 6 bases and the V segment lost 3 bases, leaving 8 bases of the junction unmatched. CDR3 length: 16 residues. CDR3 region: CASSAAVGQGYEKLFF. CDR3 nucleotides: TGTGCCAGCAGCGCTGCGGTGGGACAGGGGTATGAAAAACTGTTTTTT.